The clone carrying this T cell receptor beta chain was seen only a few times. This entry is derived from a study of blood T cell repertoires in COVID-19. As for the study in general: Specimens from acute and convalescent COVID-19 originated in the United States, Italy and Spain. Sources were T cells, B-cell-depleted T cells, or PBMCs; the material itself was cDNA or gDNA.

Source study methods: Amplification of reference gene primers was used by the study to estimate nucleated cell counts. Clones were sequenced by immunoSEQ multiplex PCR, and TCRdb holds only the in-frame ones, with some missing. Clonal size and the V and J genes are those of that table, whereas D and trimming came from the DNA. The sample has 170,000 or so clones; 75% to 85% are singletons. The germline V gene encodes CDR1 SGHNT and CDR2 YYREEE (reference sequence). The CDR3 contains 14 residues. Trimming took 1 base from V and 4 from J; bases not matched to a gene: 4. Sequencing was performed on peripheral blood. The V call is TRBV5-4, the J call TRBJ1-2; 7 bases map to TRBD1. The source of this sequence is a human donor in a cohort sampled during active COVID-19. The DNA of the CDR3 is TGTGCCAGCAGCTTGCCCGGGACAGCCTATGGCTACACCTTC. Protein sequence: CASSLPGTAYGYTF.